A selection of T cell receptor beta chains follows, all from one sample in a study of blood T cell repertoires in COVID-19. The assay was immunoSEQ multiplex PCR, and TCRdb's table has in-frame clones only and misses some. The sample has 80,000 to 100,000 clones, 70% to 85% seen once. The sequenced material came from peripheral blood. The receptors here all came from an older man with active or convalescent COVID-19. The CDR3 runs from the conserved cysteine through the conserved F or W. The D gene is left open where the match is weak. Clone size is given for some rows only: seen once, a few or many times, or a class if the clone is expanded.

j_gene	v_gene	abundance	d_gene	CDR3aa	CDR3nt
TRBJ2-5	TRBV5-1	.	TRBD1	CASSVTGGEYETQYF	TGCGCCAGCAGCGTCACAGGGGGCGAGTATGAGACCCAGTACTTC
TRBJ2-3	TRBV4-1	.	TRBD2	CASSQVQGLGTDTQYF	TGCGCCAGCAGCCAAGTACAGGGACTAGGTACAGATACGCAGTATTTT
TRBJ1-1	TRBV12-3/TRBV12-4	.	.	CASRAAGTEAFF	TGTGCCAGCCGGGCAGCGGGCACTGAAGCTTTCTTT
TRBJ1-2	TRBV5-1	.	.	CASSPERLGKTF	TGCGCCAGCAGCCCCGAACGACTAGGGAAAACCTTC
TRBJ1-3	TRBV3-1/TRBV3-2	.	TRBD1	CASSNRDRAGNTIYF	TGTGCCAGCAGTAACCGGGACAGGGCTGGAAACACCATATATTTT
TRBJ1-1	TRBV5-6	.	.	CASSLGSANEAFF	TGTGCCAGCAGCTTGGGGAGTGCGAATGAAGCTTTCTTT
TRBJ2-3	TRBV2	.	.	CASSAGGLDTQYF	TGTGCCAGCAGTGCCGGAGGGTTAGATACGCAGTATTTT
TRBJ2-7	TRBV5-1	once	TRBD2	CASSLWAGGPYEQYF	TGCGCCAGCAGCTTGTGGGCGGGGGGACCCTACGAGCAGTACTTC
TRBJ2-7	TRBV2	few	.	CASGPLNSYEQYF	TGTGCCAGCGGGCCCCTGAACTCCTACGAGCAGTACTTC
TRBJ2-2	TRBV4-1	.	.	CASSQAEGSTGELFF	TGCGCCAGCAGCCAAGCGGAGGGCAGCACCGGGGAGCTGTTTTTT
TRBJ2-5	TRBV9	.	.	CASSVAQGNQEAQYF	TGTGCCAGCAGCGTAGCACAGGGAAACCAAGAGGCCCAGTACTTC
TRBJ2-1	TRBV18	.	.	CASSPEDRDNEQFF	TGTGCCAGCTCCCCAGAGGACAGAGACAATGAGCAGTTCTTC
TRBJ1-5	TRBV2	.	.	CASSADYSNQPQHF	TGTGCCAGCAGTGCAGATTATAGCAATCAGCCCCAGCATTTT
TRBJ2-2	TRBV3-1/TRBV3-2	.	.	CASSHREQNTGELFF	TGTGCCAGCAGCCATCGCGAGCAGAACACCGGGGAGCTGTTTTTT
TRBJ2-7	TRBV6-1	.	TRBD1	CASSEDRGPISSYEQYF	TGTGCCAGCAGTGAGGACAGGGGGCCAATAAGCTCCTACGAGCAGTACTTC
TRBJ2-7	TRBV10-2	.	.	CASSEQVYEQYF	TGCGCCAGCAGCGAACAAGTTTACGAGCAGTACTTC
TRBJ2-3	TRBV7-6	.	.	CASSLGGGGATDTQYF	TGTGCCAGCAGCTTAGGAGGTGGGGGGGCCACAGATACGCAGTATTTT
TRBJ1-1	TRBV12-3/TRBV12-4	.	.	CASSLETAGEAFF	TGTGCCAGCAGTTTAGAGACAGCTGGTGAAGCTTTCTTT
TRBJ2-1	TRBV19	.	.	CASTPLGRGPYNEQFF	TGTGCCAGCACACCCCTCGGGCGGGGGCCCTACAATGAGCAGTTCTTC
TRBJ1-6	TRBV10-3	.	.	CAISRTDLSPLHF	TGTGCCATCAGCCGGACAGATCTCTCACCCCTCCACTTT
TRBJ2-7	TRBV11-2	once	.	CASSLVEVSYEQYF	TGTGCCAGCAGCTTAGTAGAGGTTTCCTACGAGCAGTACTTC
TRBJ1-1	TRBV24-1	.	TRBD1	CATSDTGQGRNTEAFF	TGTGCCACCAGTGACACAGGACAGGGGAGGAACACTGAAGCTTTCTTT
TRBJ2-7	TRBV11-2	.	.	CASTQVVGRYEQYF	TGTGCCAGCACCCAGGTGGTGGGGAGATACGAGCAGTACTTC
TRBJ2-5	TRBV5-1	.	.	CASSWGQGETQYF	TGCGCCAGCAGTTGGGGGCAAGGGGAGACCCAGTACTTC
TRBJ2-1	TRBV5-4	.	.	CASSPNSPSYNEQFF	TGTGCCAGCAGCCCGAACAGTCCCTCCTACAATGAGCAGTTCTTC
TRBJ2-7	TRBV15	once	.	CATKYDRRRDEQYF	TGTGCCACCAAATATGACAGGAGACGGGACGAGCAGTACTTC
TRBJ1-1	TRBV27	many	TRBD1	CASSLQGSEAFF	TGTGCCAGCAGTCTACAGGGGTCTGAAGCTTTCTTT
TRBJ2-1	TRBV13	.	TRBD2	CASSFGGGVNEQFF	TGTGCCAGCAGCTTCGGCGGGGGGGTTAATGAGCAGTTCTTC
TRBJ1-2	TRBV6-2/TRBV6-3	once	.	CASSYGGLNYGYTF	TGTGCCAGCAGTTACGGGGGACTGAACTATGGCTACACCTTC
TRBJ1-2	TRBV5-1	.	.	CASSLAGTGDYGYTF	TGCGCCAGCAGCTTGGCGGGGACGGGAGACTATGGCTACACCTTC
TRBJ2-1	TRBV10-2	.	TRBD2	CASRPEAGPYNEQFF	TGCGCCAGCAGACCGGAAGCGGGGCCCTACAATGAGCAGTTCTTC
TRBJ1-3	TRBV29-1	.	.	CSAGGPNSGNTIYF	TGCAGCGCCGGGGGACCCAACTCTGGAAACACCATATATTTT
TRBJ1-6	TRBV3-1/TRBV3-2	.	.	CASSQGHSSGGYNSPLHF	TGTGCCAGCAGCCAAGGGCACTCTTCCGGGGGCTATAATTCACCCCTCCACTTT
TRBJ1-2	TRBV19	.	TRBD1	CASTPGQIAYGYTF	TGTGCCAGTACCCCGGGACAGATAGCCTATGGCTACACCTTC
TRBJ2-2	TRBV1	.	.	CTSSQQTREHTGELFF	TGCACCAGCAGCCAACAGACTAGGGAACACACCGGGGAGCTGTTTTTT
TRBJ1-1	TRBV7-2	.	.	CASSSRGGYEAFF	TGTGCCAGCAGCTCAAGAGGGGGATATGAAGCTTTCTTT
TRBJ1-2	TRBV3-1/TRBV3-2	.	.	CASSQERTAPYGYTF	TGTGCCAGCAGCCAAGAAAGAACAGCTCCCTATGGCTACACCTTC
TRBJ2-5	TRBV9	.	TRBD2	CASSVGNSGGQETQYF	TGTGCCAGCAGCGTAGGAAATAGCGGGGGCCAAGAGACCCAGTACTTC
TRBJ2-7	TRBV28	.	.	CASSRPGTSGYEQYF	TGTGCCAGCAGCCGACCCGGGACATCAGGCTACGAGCAGTACTTC
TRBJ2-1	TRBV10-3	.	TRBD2	CAISGAGGPDNEQFF	TGTGCCATCAGTGGAGCGGGGGGGCCGGACAATGAGCAGTTCTTC
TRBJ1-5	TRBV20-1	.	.	CSASSGGHYSNQPQHF	TGCAGTGCTAGTAGCGGAGGGCACTATAGCAATCAGCCCCAGCATTTT
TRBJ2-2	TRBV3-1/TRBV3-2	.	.	CASSQAGLGAGELFF	TGTGCCAGCAGTCAAGCAGGGTTGGGCGCCGGGGAGCTGTTTTTT
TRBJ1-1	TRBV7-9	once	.	CASSYRDPTEAFF	TGTGCCAGCAGCTACAGGGATCCCACTGAAGCTTTCTTT
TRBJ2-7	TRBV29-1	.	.	CSVLNRGGSYEQYF	TGCAGCGTCCTGAACAGGGGGGGGTCCTACGAGCAGTACTTC
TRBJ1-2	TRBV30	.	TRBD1	CAWSYSRTGTVYGYTF	TGTGCCTGGAGTTACTCACGGACAGGAACAGTCTATGGCTACACCTTC
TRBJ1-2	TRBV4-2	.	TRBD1	CASSPKVPPGQSDYGYTF	TGTGCCAGCAGCCCAAAAGTGCCTCCGGGACAGTCTGACTATGGCTACACCTTC
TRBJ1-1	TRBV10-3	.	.	CAIREGDKEAFF	TGTGCCATCAGAGAAGGGGACAAGGAAGCTTTCTTT
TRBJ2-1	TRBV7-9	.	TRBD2	CASSLMAGVNEQFF	TGTGCCAGCAGCTTAATGGCGGGGGTCAATGAGCAGTTCTTC
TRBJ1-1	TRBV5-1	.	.	CASSSDSVNTEAFF	TGCGCCAGCAGCTCGGACAGCGTGAACACTGAAGCTTTCTTT
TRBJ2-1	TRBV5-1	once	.	CASRMRTYNEQFF	TGCGCCAGCAGAATGAGGACCTACAATGAGCAGTTCTTC
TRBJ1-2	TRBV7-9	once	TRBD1	CASSSLTGAYGYTF	TGTGCCAGCAGCTCCCTTACAGGGGCCTATGGCTACACCTTC
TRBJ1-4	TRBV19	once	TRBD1	CATSDRALATNEKLFF	TGTGCCACCTCGGACAGGGCTCTTGCAACTAATGAAAAACTGTTTTTT
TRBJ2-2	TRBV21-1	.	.	CASTEGVNTGELFF	TGTGCCAGCACCGAGGGGGTCAACACCGGGGAGCTGTTTTTT
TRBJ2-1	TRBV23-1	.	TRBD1	CASSQSPPGQGVYNEQFF	TGCGCCAGCAGTCAATCGCCGCCGGGACAGGGAGTGTACAATGAGCAGTTCTTC
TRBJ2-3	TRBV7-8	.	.	CASSLTGLTTDTQYF	TGTGCCAGCAGCCTCACAGGGTTAACGACAGATACGCAGTATTTT
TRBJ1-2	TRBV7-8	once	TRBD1	CASSRDRGPMNGYTF	TGTGCCAGCAGCAGAGACAGGGGACCTATGAACGGCTACACCTTC
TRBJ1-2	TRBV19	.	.	CASKPNRNYGYTF	TGTGCCAGTAAGCCCAACAGGAATTATGGCTACACCTTC
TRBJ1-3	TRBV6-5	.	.	CASSYSRAAGGNTIYF	TGTGCCAGCAGTTACTCGCGGGCCGCCGGGGGAAACACCATATATTTT
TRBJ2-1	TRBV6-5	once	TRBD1	CASIMDRGDEQFF	TGTGCCAGCATTATGGACAGGGGAGACGAGCAGTTCTTC